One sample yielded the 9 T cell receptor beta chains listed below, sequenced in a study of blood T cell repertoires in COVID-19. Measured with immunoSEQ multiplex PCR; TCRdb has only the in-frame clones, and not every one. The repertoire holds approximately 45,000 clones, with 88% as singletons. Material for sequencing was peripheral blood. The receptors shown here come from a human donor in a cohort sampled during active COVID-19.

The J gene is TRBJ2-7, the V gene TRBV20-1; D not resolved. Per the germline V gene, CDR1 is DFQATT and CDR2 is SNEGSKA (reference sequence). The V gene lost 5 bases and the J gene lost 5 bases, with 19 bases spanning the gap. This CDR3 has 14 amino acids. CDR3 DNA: TGCAGTGCTCGTGCCCCTGCGCCCCTTGACGAGCAGTACTTC. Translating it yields CSARAPAPLDEQYF.

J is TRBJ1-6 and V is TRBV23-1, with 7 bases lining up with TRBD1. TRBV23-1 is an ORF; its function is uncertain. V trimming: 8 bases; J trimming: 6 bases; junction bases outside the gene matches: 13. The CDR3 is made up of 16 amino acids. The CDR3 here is CASFFPLDRVNSPLHF. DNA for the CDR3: TGCGCCAGCTTTTTCCCCCTCGACAGGGTTAATTCACCCCTCCACTTT.

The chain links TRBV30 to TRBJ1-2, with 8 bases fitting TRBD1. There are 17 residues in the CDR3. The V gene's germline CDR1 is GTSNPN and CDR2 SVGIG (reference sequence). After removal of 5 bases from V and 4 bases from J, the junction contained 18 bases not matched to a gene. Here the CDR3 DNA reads TGTGCCTGGGGTCCAGTCCCTAAGATTACAGGGGGCTATGGCTACACCTTC. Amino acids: CAWGPVPKITGGYGYTF.

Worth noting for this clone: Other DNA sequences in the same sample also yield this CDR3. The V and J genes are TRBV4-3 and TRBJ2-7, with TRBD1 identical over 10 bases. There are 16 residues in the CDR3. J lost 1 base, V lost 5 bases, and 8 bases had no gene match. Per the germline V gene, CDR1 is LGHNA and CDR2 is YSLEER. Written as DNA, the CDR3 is TGCGCCAGCAGCTTCTCCGGGACAGGGGAGTCCTACGAGCAGTACTTC. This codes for CASSFSGTGESYEQYF.

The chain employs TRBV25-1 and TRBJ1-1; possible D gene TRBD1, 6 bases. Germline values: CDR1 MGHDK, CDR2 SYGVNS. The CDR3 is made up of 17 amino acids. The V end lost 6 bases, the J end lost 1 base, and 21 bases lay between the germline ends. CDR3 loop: CASSAFSYRAANTEAFF. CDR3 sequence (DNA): TGTGCCAGCAGCGCCTTTTCCTACAGGGCCGCGAACACTGAAGCTTTCTTT.

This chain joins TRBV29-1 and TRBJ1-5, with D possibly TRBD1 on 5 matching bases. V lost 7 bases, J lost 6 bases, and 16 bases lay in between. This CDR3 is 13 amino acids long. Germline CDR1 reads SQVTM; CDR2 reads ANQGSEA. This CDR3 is CSAVGRDRQPQHF. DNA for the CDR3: TGCAGCGCCGTGGGCAGGGATCGTCAGCCCCAGCATTTT.

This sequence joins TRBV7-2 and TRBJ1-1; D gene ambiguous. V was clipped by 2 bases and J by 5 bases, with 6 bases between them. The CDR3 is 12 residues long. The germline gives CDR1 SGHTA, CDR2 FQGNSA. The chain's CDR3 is CASSLIVTEAFF. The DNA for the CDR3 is TGTGCCAGCAGCTTAATCGTAACTGAAGCTTTCTTT.

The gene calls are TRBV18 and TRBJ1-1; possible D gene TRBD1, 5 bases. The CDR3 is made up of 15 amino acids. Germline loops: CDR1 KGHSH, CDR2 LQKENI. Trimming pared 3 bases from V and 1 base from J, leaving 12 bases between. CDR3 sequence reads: CASSPGRVPNTEAFF. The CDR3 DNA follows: TGTGCCAGCTCACCGGGCAGGGTCCCGAACACTGAAGCTTTCTTT.

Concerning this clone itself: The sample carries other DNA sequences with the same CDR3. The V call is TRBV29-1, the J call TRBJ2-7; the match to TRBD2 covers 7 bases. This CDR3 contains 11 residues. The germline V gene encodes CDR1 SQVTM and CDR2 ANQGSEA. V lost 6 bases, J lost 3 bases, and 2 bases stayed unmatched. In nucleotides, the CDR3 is TGCAGCGTGGGGGGGTTCTACGAGCAGTACTTC. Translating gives CSVGGFYEQYF.